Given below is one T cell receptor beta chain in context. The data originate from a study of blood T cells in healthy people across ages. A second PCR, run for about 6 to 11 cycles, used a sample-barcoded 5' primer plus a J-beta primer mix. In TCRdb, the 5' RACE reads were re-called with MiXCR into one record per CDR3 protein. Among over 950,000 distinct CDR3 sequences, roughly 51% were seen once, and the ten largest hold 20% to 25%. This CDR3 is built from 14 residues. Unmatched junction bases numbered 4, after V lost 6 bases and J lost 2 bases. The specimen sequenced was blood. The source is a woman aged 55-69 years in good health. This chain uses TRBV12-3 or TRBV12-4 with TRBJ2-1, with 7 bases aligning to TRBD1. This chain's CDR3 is CASRGQTAYNEQFF. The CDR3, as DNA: TGTGCCAGCAGGGGACAGACAGCCTACAATGAGCAGTTCTTC.